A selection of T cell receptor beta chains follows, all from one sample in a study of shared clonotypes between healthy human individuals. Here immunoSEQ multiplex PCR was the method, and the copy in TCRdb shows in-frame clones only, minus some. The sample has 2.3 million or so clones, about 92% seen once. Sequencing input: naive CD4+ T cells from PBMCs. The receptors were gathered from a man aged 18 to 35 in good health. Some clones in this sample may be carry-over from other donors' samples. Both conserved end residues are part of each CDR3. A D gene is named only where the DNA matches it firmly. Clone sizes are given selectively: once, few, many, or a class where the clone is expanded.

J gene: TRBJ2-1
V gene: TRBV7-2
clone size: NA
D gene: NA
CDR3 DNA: TGTGCCAGCAGCTCGAGGGGACCCTCCTACAATGAGCAGTTCTTC
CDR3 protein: CASSSRGPSYNEQFF

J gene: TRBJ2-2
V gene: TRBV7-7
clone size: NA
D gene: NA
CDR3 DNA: TGTGCCAGCAGCTTAGAGGCCCGTGCCGGGGAGCTGTTTTTT
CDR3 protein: CASSLEARAGELFF

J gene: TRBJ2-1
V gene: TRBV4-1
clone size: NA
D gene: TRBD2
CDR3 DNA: TGCGCCAGCAGCCAAGAACTAGCGGGAGGAACCTACAATGAGCAGTTCTTC
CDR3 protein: CASSQELAGGTYNEQFF

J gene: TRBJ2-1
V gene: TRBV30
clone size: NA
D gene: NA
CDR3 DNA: TGTGCCTGGAGTGGCGGGGTACGGGCTTTCTACAATGAGCAGTTCTTC
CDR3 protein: CAWSGGVRAFYNEQFF

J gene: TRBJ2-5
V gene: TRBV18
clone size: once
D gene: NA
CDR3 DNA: TGTGCCAGCTCGTCCCAAGAGACCCAGTACTTC
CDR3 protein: CASSSQETQYF

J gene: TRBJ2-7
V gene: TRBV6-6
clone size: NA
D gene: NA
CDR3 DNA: TGTGCCAGCAGGTGGACGGGAAGTGATGACGAGCAGTACTTC
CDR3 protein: CASRWTGSDDEQYF

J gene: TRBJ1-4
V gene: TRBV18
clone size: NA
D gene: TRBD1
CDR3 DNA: TGTGCCAGCTCACCGGGACAGGCTGCCGAAAAACTGTTTTTT
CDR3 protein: CASSPGQAAEKLFF

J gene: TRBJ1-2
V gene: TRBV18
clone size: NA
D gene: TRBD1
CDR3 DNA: TGTGCCAGCTCACCACCGACAGGGTCGGGGTTTAACTATGGCTACACCTTC
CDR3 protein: CASSPPTGSGFNYGYTF

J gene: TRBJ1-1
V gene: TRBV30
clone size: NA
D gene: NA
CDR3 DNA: TGTGCCTGGCAGCTGGGTAGGAGGAACACTGAAGCTTTCTTT
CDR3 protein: CAWQLGRRNTEAFF

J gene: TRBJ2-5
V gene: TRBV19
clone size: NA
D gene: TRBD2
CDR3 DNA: TGTGCCAGTAGTACCCCAGCTAGCGGTACTCAAGAGACCCAGTACTTC
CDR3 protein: CASSTPASGTQETQYF

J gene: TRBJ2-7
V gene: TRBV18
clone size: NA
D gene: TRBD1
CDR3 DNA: TGTGCCAGCTCACACCGGGACAGGGTCTCCTACGAGCAGTACTTC
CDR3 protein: CASSHRDRVSYEQYF

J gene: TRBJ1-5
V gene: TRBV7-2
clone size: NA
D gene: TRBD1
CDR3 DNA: TGTGCCAGCAGCTTAGCAGTGGCAGGGGGGAATCAGCCCCAGCATTTT
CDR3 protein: CASSLAVAGGNQPQHF

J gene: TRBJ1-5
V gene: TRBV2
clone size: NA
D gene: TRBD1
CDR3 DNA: TGTGCCAGTACCGGGACAGGCAATCAGCCCCAGCATTTT
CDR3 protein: CASTGTGNQPQHF

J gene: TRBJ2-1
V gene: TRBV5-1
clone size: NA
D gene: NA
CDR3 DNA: TGCGCCAGCACTCTAGGGGGGAGCTCCTACAATGAGCAGTTCTTC
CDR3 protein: CASTLGGSSYNEQFF

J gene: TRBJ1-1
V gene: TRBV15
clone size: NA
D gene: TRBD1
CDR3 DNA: TGTGCCACCAGCAGGTGGACAGGGCGTGGCACTGAAGCTTTCTTT
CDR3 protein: CATSRWTGRGTEAFF

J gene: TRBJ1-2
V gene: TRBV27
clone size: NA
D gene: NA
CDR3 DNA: TGTGCCAGCAGTTTATGGGGGGGAGATGGCTACACCTTC
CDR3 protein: CASSLWGGDGYTF

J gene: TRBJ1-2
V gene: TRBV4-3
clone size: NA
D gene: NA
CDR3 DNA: TGCGCCAGCAGCCAAGAAAACGTTGCAGGGATCTATGGCTACACCTTC
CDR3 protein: CASSQENVAGIYGYTF

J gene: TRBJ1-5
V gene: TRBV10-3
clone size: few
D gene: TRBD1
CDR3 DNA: TGTGCCATCAGTGAGTTTGGGGGGACAGGGGAACAGCCCCAGCATTTT
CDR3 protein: CAISEFGGTGEQPQHF

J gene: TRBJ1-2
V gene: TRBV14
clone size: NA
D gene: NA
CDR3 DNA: TGTGCCAGCAGCCAAGGGTTGTCCTATGGCTACACCTTC
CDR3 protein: CASSQGLSYGYTF

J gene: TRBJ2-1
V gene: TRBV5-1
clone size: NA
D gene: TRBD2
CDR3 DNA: TGCGCCAGCAGTTTTAGACCGGGGGGTTACAATGAGCAGTTCTTC
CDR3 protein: CASSFRPGGYNEQFF

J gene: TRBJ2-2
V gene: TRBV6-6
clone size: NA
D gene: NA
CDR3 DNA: TGTGCCAGCAGTTACAGCAGCGGCGACGGGGAGCTGTTTTTT
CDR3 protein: CASSYSSGDGELFF

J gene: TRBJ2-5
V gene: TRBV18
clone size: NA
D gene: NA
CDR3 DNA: TGTGCCAGCTCACCAGCCGGGGGCCCTGAGACCCAGTACTTC
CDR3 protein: CASSPAGGPETQYF

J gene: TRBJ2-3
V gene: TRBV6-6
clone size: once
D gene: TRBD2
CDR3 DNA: TGTGCCAGCAACGCCGGGACTAGCGGTAGCACAGATACGCAGTATTTT
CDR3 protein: CASNAGTSGSTDTQYF

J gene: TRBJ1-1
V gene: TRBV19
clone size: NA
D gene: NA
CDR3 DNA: TGTGCCAGTAGTATACACCGCAGAACACTGAACACTGAAGCTTTCTTT
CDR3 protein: CASSIHRRTLNTEAFF

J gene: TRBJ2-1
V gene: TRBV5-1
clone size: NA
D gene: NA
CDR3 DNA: TGCGCCAGCAGCTTGGTTGCGGGACTCTACAATGAGCAGTTCTTC
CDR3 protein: CASSLVAGLYNEQFF

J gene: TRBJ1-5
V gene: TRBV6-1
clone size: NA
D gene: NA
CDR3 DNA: TGTGCCAGCTGGGGACCCAATCAGCCCCAGCATTTT
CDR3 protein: CASWGPNQPQHF

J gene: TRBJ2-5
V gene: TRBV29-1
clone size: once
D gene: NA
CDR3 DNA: TGCAGCCTCGGGGGCGAGGGGCCGGGAGAGACCCAGTACTTC
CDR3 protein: CSLGGEGPGETQYF

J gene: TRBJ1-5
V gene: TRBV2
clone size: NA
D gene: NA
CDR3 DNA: TGTGCCAGCAGGGTCCGGGACCTTAGCAATCAGCCCCAGCATTTT
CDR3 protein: CASRVRDLSNQPQHF

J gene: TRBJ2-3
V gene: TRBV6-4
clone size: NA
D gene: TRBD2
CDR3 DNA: TGTGCCAGCAGCCCCGGACTAGCGGGGGCGGGAGATACGCAGTATTTT
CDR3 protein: CASSPGLAGAGDTQYF

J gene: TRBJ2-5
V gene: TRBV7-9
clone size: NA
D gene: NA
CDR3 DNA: TGTGCCAGCAGCTTAGAAGGGGGGCGAGAGACCCAGTACTTC
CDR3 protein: CASSLEGGRETQYF

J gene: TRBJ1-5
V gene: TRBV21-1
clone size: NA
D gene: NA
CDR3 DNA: TGTGCCAGCAGCATTCTCAGGGGCGAGAGAGACAATCAGCCCCAGCATTTT
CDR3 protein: CASSILRGERDNQPQHF

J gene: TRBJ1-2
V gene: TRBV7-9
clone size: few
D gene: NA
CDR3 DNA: TGTGCCAGCAGCTTTGACGACTATGGCTACACCTTC
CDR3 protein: CASSFDDYGYTF

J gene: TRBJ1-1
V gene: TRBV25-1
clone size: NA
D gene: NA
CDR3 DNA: TGTGCCAGCAGTGAATATGGGAGGGTTACTGAAGCTTTCTTT
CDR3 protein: CASSEYGRVTEAFF

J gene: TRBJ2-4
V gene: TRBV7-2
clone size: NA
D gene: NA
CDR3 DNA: TGTGCCAGCAGCTTAGAACACAACATTCAGTACTTC
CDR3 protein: CASSLEHNIQYF

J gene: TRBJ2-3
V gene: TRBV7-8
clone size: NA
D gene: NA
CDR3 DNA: TGTGCCAGCAGCTTAGCTGGGGGGGCAGGCAGCACAGATACGCAGTATTTT
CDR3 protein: CASSLAGGAGSTDTQYF

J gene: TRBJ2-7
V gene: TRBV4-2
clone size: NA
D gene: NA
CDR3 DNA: TGTGCCAGCAGCCACCGGGACTCTCTCTCCTACGAGCAGTACTTC
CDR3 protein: CASSHRDSLSYEQYF

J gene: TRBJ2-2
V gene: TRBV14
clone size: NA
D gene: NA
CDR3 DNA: TGTGCCAGCAGCAATAGGTGGGGTACCGGGGAGCTGTTTTTT
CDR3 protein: CASSNRWGTGELFF

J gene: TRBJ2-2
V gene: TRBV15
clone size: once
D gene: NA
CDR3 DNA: TGTGCCACCAGCGGCCAGGTGGTGGGGTCCGGGGAGCTGTTTTTT
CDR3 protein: CATSGQVVGSGELFF

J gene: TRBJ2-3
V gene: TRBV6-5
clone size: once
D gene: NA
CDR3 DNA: TGTGCCAGCAGCGTAAGGGACCGCGGCACAGATACGCAGTATTTT
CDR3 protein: CASSVRDRGTDTQYF

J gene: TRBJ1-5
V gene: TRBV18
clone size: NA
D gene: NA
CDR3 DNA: TGTGCCAGCTCAGGTGGGTCAGTTAGTCAGCCCCAGCATTTT
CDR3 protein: CASSGGSVSQPQHF

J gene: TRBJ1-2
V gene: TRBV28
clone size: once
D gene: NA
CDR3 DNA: TGTGCCAGCAGCACCGGGAAGGGGTGGCAAGGAGGCTATGGCTACACCTTC
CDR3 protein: CASSTGKGWQGGYGYTF

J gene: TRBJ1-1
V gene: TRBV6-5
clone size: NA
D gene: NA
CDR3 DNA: TGTGCCAGCAGCTACTTAATAAACAGGGCCGGCACTGAAGCTTTCTTT
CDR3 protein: CASSYLINRAGTEAFF

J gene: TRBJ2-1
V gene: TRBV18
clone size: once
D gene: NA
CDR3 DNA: TGTGCCAGCTCACCACCGGACAGCCTACTTCTGAAGGGGCAGTTCTTC
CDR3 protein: CASSPPDSLLLKGQFF

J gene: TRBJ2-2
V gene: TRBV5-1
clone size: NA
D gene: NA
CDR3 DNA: TGCGCCAGCAGCTTGGGTGGGAGGAAAACCGGGGAGCTGTTTTTT
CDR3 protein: CASSLGGRKTGELFF

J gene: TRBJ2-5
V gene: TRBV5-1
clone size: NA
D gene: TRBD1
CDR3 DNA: TGCGCCAGCAGCTTAGGGACAGGGCCCCAAGAGACCCAGTACTTC
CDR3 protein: CASSLGTGPQETQYF

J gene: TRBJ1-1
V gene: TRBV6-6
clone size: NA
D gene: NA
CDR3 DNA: TGTGCCAGCAGTTACTTAGGAGGGGGGGGCACTGAAGCTTTCTTT
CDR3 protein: CASSYLGGGGTEAFF

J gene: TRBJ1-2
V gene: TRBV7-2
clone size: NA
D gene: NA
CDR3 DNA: TGTGCCAGCAGCCCACCAGGGCTTGGGTATAACTATGGCTACACCTTC
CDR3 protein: CASSPPGLGYNYGYTF

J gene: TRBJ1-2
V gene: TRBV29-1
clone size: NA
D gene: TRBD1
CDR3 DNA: TGCAGCGTTAGAGGACAGGCTAGACCCTATGGCTACACCTTC
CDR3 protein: CSVRGQARPYGYTF

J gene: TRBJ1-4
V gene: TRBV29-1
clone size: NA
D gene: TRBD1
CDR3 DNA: TGCAGCGTTGTAACAGGGGGCGATGAAAAACTGTTTTTT
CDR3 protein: CSVVTGGDEKLFF

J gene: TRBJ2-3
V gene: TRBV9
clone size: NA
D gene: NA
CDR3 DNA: TGTGCCAGCAGCCCACTCAGGGATACGCAGTATTTT
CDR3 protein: CASSPLRDTQYF

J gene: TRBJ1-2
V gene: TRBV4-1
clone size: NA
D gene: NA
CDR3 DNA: TGCGCCAGCAGCCGGGAAGGGGCGAGCCCGTTCTATGGCTACACCTTC
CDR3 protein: CASSREGASPFYGYTF

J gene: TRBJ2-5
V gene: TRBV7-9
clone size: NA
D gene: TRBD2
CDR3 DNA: TGTGCCAGCAGCGAACTAGCGGGAGGGCGGGAGTACTTC
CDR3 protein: CASSELAGGREYF

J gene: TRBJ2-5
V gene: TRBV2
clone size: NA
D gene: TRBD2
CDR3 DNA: TGTGCCAGCGCTGAAACTAGCGGGAGGGCTGGCGAGACCCAGTACTTC
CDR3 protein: CASAETSGRAGETQYF

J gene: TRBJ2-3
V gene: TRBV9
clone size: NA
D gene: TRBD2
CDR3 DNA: TGTGCCAGCAGCGTAGCTGGTACAAGCGGGAGGGCCATGGATACGCAGTATTTT
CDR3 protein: CASSVAGTSGRAMDTQYF